These 8 T cell receptor beta chains came from one sample sequenced in a study of memory CD8 T cells in hepatitis C reinfection (TCRdb year 2017). Library method: the immunoSEQ multiplex PCR assay. TCRdb took this table from immuneACCESS and kept in-frame rearrangements with V and J called. Such tables lack part of the clones; where checked against another copy, unresolved V genes explain under half of the gap, and the rest is unexplained. The sample has about 47,000 clones on record, approximately 90% of them singletons. 1% to 1.5% of the sample rests with the top ten. Per the publication, the time point label means: peak reinfection, 3 to 8 weeks after reinfection detection. The sorted cells were sequenced directly ex vivo, without any in vitro expansion ahead of TCR sequencing. Material for sequencing was naive CD8+ T cells sorted from blood. Taken with the paper, the label for cell subset or site translates to: total naive CD8+CD45RO- T cells. Source of these receptors: a man aged 18 to 35 with hepatitis C virus infection.

The rearrangement uses TRBV4-3 and TRBJ2-7; possibly TRBD2 for D (5 bases). V was shortened by 0 bases and J by 3 bases, with 9 bases between the two germline ends. Germline assignment: CDR1 LGHNA and CDR2 YSLEER. The CDR3 totals 14 residues. CDR3 sequence: CASSQDPGFYEQYF. The CDR3 bases are TGCGCCAGCAGCCAAGATCCGGGGTTCTACGAGCAGTACTTC.

The chain employs TRBV5-4 and TRBJ2-3; possible D gene TRBD1, 6 bases. The V gene's germline CDR1 is SGHNT and CDR2 YYREEE (reference sequence). The CDR3 consists of 15 residues. Trimming shortened V by 0 bases and J by 5 bases, and 13 bases separated the two germline ends. The CDR3 DNA sequence: TGTGCCAGCAGCTTGGCCTGGGGGCAGGGAGATACGCAGTATTTT. Translating it yields CASSLAWGQGDTQYF.

The chain employs TRBV4-1 and TRBJ2-5; 9 bases are a match to TRBD2. Germline V gene data show CDR1 as MGHRA and CDR2 as YSYEKL. V dropped 8 bases and J dropped 3; count of bases not matched to a gene: 1. The CDR3 is made up of 12 amino acids. In nucleotides, the CDR3 is TGCGCCAGCGCGGGGGGGGAAGAGACCCAGTACTTC. It translates to CASAGGEETQYF.

This clone was seen a single time. The CDR3 protein is CASGDGSSQYF. The CDR3 nucleotides read TGTGCCAGCGGGGACGGGAGTTCGCAGTATTTT. The J gene is TRBJ2-3, the V gene TRBV6-5, with D perhaps matching TRBD2 (6 bases). CDR3 length: 11 amino acids. V lost 8 bases, J lost 10 bases, and 13 bases lay in between. The germline gives CDR1 MNHEY, CDR2 SVGAGI.

The chain links TRBV9 to TRBJ2-1; 10 nucleotides agree with TRBD2. CDR3 length equals 15 residues. Germline trimming cut 0 bases from V and 4 bases from J; bases unmatched to any gene: 1. Germline values: CDR1 SGDLS, CDR2 YYNGEE. DNA of the CDR3: TGTGCCAGCAGCGTAGTAGCGGGGGGTTACAATGAGCAGTTCTTC. It is translated as CASSVVAGGYNEQFF.

This clone occurred once. CDR3 coding DNA: TGTGCCAGCAGTTGGCTTGGCGACAGTGGAAACACCATATATTTT. Translated, it gives CASSWLGDSGNTIYF. The chain is built from TRBV6-5 and TRBJ1-3, with D perhaps TRBD1 (5 bases). There are 15 residues in the CDR3. The germline V and J ends were trimmed by 4 bases and 3 bases, with 13 bases remaining between them. Per the germline V gene, CDR1 is MNHEY and CDR2 is SVGAGI.

The chain uses TRBV27 and TRBJ2-7; 8 bases map to TRBD1. CDR1 and CDR2 (germline): MNHEY, SMNVEV (reference sequence). The V and J ends lost 5 bases and 2 bases, in that order; junction bases with no gene match: 14. CDR3 length equals 17 residues. The CDR3 DNA reads as TGTGCCAGCAGTACCCCTAGACAGGGGCTCATACCCTACGAGCAGTACTTC. Amino acids: CASSTPRQGLIPYEQYF.

The chain is built from TRBV27 and TRBJ1-5, with TRBD1 matching over 7 bases. The CDR3 is 14 residues long. Germline CDR1 and CDR2: MNHEY and SMNVEV (reference sequence). The V and J ends lost 6 bases and 3 bases, in that order; junction bases with no gene match: 5. This CDR3 is CASSRQGVNQPQHF. Written as DNA, the CDR3 is TGTGCCAGCAGCCGACAGGGAGTCAATCAGCCCCAGCATTTT.